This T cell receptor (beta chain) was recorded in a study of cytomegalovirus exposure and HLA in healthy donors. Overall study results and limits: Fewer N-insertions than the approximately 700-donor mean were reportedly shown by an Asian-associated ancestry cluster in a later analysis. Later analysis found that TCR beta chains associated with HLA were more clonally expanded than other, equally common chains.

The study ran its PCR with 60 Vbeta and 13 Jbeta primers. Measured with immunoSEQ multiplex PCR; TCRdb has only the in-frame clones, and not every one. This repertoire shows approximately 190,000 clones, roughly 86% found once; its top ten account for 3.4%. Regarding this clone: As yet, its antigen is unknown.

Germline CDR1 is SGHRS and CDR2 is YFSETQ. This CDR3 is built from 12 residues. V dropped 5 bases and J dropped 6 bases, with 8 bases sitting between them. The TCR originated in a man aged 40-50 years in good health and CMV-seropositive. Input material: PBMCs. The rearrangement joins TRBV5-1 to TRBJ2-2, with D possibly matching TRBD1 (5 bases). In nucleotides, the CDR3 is TGCGCCAGCAGAGGGGTTGCCGGGGAGCTGTTTTTT. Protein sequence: CASRGVAGELFF.